The clone carrying this T cell receptor (beta chain) was seen a handful of times. This entry is derived from a study of T cells after yellow fever vaccination. Germline V gene data show CDR1 as SGHAT and CDR2 as FQNNGV. The length of the CDR3 is 18 residues. Between the trimmed V and J ends, which lost 4 bases and 0 bases, there was a span of 16 bases. TCRdb re-called the 5' RACE reads through MiXCR, storing one row per CDR3 protein. The sample has about 180,000 distinct CDR3 sequences, approximately 6.2% seen once. The specimen was CD4+ T cells sorted from PBMCs, collected on the day of the first yellow fever vaccination. J is TRBJ2-6 and V is TRBV11-2; possible D gene TRBD2, 5 bases. This receptor was taken from a man younger than 30 who received the YFV17D yellow fever vaccine. The CDR3 DNA follows: TGTGCCAGCAGCTCCAACGTTCGAGGGTACTCTGGGGCCAACGTCCTGACTTTC. It encodes CASSSNVRGYSGANVLTF.